The 8 T cell receptor beta chains below all came from one sample that was sequenced in a study. Each CDR3 protein gets one entry after TCRdb re-called the RT-PCR reads with MiXCR. In the table there are approximately 720,000 distinct CDR3 sequences, approximately 14% of which are singletons. The specimen sequenced was memory CD4+ T cells from blood. Source of these receptors: a female donor in good health, serving as a healthy control.

This clonotype was picked up a small number of times. V is TRBV7-2 and J is TRBJ2-1; D might be TRBD2 (5 bases). Germline values: CDR1 SGHTA, CDR2 FQGNSA. The V gene lost 10 bases and the J gene lost 0 bases, with 16 bases spanning the gap. CDR3 size: 15 residues. The CDR3 loop is CATQAERHSYNEQFF. CDR3 DNA sequence: TGTGCCACGCAAGCGGAGCGGCACTCCTACAATGAGCAGTTCTTC.

A few counts support this clonotype. The rearrangement uses TRBV5-1 and TRBJ2-3; possibly TRBD2 for D (6 bases). The germline CDR1 and CDR2 sequences are SGHRS and YFSETQ. V lost 1 base and J lost 2, with 14 bases in between. CDR3 length: 16 residues. CDR3 DNA: TGCGCCAGCAGCTTGCGGGCTAGCGCCGCCACAGATACGCAGTATTTT. Translating gives CASSLRASAATDTQYF.

The J gene is TRBJ2-1, the V gene TRBV7-9; TRBD2 might be the D (6 bases). Germline-derived CDR1 and CDR2 are SEHNR and FQNEAQ (reference sequence). Between the trimmed V and J ends, which lost 5 bases and 4 bases, there was a span of 18 bases. The CDR3 totals 16 residues. The CDR3: CASSRIPGLLYNEQFF. Here the CDR3 DNA reads TGTGCCAGCAGCCGAATTCCGGGACTCCTTTACAATGAGCAGTTCTTC.

This clonotype was observed at least ten times. The chain uses TRBV12-3 or TRBV12-4 and TRBJ1-2; D is possibly TRBD1 (6 bases). The CDR3 consists of 13 residues. V lost 3 bases and J 2 bases, leaving 7 bases between the germline ends. The CDR3 reads CASSFQGNYGYTF. The CDR3 DNA reads TGTGCCAGCAGTTTTCAGGGGAACTATGGCTACACCTTC.

The chain has TRBV6-1 and TRBJ2-3; D is unresolved. The length of the CDR3 is 16 residues. Germline-derived CDR1 and CDR2 are MNHNS and SASEGT. V lost 2 bases, J lost 2 bases, and 14 bases lay in between. The CDR3 protein is CASSERPGWDTDTQYF. DNA for the CDR3: TGTGCCAGCAGTGAACGGCCAGGATGGGACACAGATACGCAGTATTTT.

This clonotype was seen more than once but under ten times. The chain is built from TRBV7-6 and TRBJ1-3; no firm D call. CDR1 is SGHVS, CDR2 FNYEAQ, per germline. The ends were cut back, 1 base at V and 5 bases at J, with 6 bases in the middle. This CDR3 has 13 amino acids. In DNA, the CDR3 is TGTGCCAGCAGCTTAGAAAAGAGAAACACCATATATTTT. Translated: CASSLEKRNTIYF.

This clonotype was detected only a few times. The chain employs TRBV28 and TRBJ1-2, with D maybe TRBD1 (5 bases). CDR1 and CDR2 from the germline V gene are MDHEN and SYDVKM. This CDR3 contains 13 residues. The V and J ends lost 7 bases and 8 bases respectively, with 17 bases between them. The CDR3 DNA follows: TGTGCCAGCACCCGCGAGGGACCCTACGGCTACACCTTC. Translating gives CASTREGPYGYTF.

The chain employs TRBV6-2 or TRBV6-3 and TRBJ2-5; D perhaps matches TRBD2 (6 bases). CDR3 length: 14 residues. Deletions cut 7 bases from V and 2 bases from J, with 14 bases between. Germline CDR1 and CDR2: MNHEY and SVGEGT. CDR3 in amino acids: CASTYGGRQETQYF. The CDR3, as DNA: TGTGCCAGCACCTACGGGGGTAGGCAAGAGACCCAGTACTTC.